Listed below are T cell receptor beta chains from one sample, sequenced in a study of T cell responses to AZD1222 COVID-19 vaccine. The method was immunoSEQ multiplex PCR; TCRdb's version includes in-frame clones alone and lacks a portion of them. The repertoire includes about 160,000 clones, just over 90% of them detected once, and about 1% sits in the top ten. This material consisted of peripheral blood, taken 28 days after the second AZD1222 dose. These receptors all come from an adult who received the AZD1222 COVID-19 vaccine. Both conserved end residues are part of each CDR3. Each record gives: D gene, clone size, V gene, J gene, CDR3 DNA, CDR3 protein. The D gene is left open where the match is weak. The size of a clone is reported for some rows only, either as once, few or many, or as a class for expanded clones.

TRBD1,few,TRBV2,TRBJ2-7,TGTGCCAGCAGTTTAGACAGGGTTACCCGCTACGAGCAGTACTTC,CASSLDRVTRYEQYF
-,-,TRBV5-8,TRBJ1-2,TGTGCCAGCAGCTGGAGCACCAACGGCTACACCTTC,CASSWSTNGYTF
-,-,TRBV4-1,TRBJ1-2,TGCGCCAGCAGCCCCGGAAAGGTTAGTTGGAGCTATGGCTACACCTTC,CASSPGKVSWSYGYTF
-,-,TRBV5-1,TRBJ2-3,TGCGCCAGCAGACCCCAGGACGCCCTCCTTGAGTATTTT,CASRPQDALLEYF
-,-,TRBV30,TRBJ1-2,TGTGCCTGGAGTACACCTGGACAACTCTATGGCTACACCTTC,CAWSTPGQLYGYTF
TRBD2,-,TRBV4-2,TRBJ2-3,TGTGCCAGCAGCCTTAGTAGCGGGGGGGCAGATACGCAGTATTTT,CASSLSSGGADTQYF
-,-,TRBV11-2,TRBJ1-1,TGTGCCAGCCTCTTGGCCACTGAAGCTTTCTTT,CASLLATEAFF
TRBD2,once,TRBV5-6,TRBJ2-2,TGTGCCAGCAGCGTGGTTGTGGTTAGCGGGGACACCGGGGAGCTGTTTTTT,CASSVVVVSGDTGELFF
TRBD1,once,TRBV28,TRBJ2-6,TGTGCCAGCAGTCCGTCCCGGGACAGCTCTGGGGCCAACGTCCTGACTTTC,CASSPSRDSSGANVLTF
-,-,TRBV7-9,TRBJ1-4,TGTGCCAGCAGCTCCACCTCCGGGGGCTTTTTTGAAAAACTGTTTTTT,CASSSTSGGFFEKLFF
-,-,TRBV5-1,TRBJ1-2,TGCGCCAGCAGCTTGGTGGGGGCGGAGGGCTACACCTTC,CASSLVGAEGYTF
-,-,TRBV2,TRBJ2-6,TGTGCCAGCATCCGCGGGGACCAGTCTGGGGCCAACGTCCTGACTTTC,CASIRGDQSGANVLTF
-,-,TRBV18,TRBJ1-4,TGTGCCAGCTCACAGTCCCGGGACTGGGGTGAAAAACTGTTTTTT,CASSQSRDWGEKLFF
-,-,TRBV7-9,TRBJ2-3,TGTGCCAGCAGCCTATTAGGAGGTGGCCATACGCAGTATTTT,CASSLLGGGHTQYF
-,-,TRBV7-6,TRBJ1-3,TGTGCCAGCAGCCCTAGGCCCGACAGGCCCTCTGGAAACACCATATATTTT,CASSPRPDRPSGNTIYF
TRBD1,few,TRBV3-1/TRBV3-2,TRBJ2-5,TGTGCCAGCAGCCAGGTTGTCCGGGACAGGGGAAGTGAGACCCAGTACTTC,CASSQVVRDRGSETQYF
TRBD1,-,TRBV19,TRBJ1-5,TGTGCCAGTAGGCGGGACAGGGGGAAACATCAGCCCCAGCATTTT,CASRRDRGKHQPQHF
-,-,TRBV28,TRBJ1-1,TGTGCCAGCAGTTTTGACCCCTCGCGGAACACTGAAGCTTTCTTT,CASSFDPSRNTEAFF
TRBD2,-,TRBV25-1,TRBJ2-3,TGTGCCAGCATCGGGACTAGCGGTCCCACAGATACGCAGTATTTT,CASIGTSGPTDTQYF
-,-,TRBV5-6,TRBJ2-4,TGTGCCAGCAGCTTTGTACACGGTGGGAAAAACATTCAGTACTTC,CASSFVHGGKNIQYF
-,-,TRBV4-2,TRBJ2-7,TGTGCCAGCAGCCAAGAGGGCACTAGCACAATTAACTACTACGAGCAGTACTTC,CASSQEGTSTINYYEQYF
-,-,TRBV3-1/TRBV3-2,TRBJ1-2,TGTGCCAGCAGCCAAGGGGGGCAGGACTATGGCTACACCTTC,CASSQGGQDYGYTF
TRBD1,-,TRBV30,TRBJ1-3,TGTGCCTGGAGTAAACCGGGACAGGGTTTTTGGTTTGCTGGAAACACCATATATTTT,CAWSKPGQGFWFAGNTIYF
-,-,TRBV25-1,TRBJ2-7,TGTGCCAGCAGTGAGTACTACGAGCAGTACTTC,CASSEYYEQYF
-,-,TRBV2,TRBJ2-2,TGTGCCAGCGTCGCAGGGATGAACACCGGGGAGCTGTTTTTT,CASVAGMNTGELFF
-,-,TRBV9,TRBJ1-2,TGTGCCAGCAGCGTAGTTCAGGGGAATGGCTACACCTTC,CASSVVQGNGYTF
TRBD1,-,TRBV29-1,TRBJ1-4,TGCAGCGCTGGGACAGGGGGACGGGGTGGTGAAAAACTGTTTTTT,CSAGTGGRGGEKLFF